This T cell receptor (beta chain) appears in the sequencing data of a study of blood T cell repertoires in COVID-19. Turning to the study itself: Some COVID-19 samples were acute and others convalescent; all came from the United States, Italy and Spain.

The table lists this clone with a few counts. In the original processing: Scientists estimated how many nucleated cells there were by amplifying reference gene primers. Only in-frame clones appear in the TCRdb table, and some are missing; sequencing was by immunoSEQ multiplex PCR. The V and J calls and the clone size are those of that table, but D and trimming were determined from the DNA. The profile shows fewer than 100,000 clones, 70% to 80% of them singletons. Sequencing was done on a sample of peripheral blood. The TCR sequence derives from a man aged 70 or older with acute or convalescent COVID-19.

This CDR3 is CASSVRLAGDPNTGELFF. The CDR3 DNA is TGTGCCAGCAGTGTTCGACTAGCGGGAGATCCGAACACCGGGGAGCTGTTTTTT. The gene calls are TRBV6-1 and TRBJ2-2, with TRBD2 identical over 12 bases. The CDR3 consists of 18 residues. V dropped 4 bases and J dropped 0; count of bases not matched to a gene: 6. CDR1 and CDR2 from the germline V gene are MNHNS and SASEGT.